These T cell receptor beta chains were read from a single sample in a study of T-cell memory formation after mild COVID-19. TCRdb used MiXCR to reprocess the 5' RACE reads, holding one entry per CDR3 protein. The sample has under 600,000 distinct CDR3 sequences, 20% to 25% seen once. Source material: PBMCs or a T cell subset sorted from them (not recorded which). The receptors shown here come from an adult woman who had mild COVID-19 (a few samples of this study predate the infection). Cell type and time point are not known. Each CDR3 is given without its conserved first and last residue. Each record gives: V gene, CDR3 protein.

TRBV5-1,ASSWLETQY
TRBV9,ASSVKQGGSYEQY
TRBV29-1,SVFDRMNTEAF
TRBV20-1,SAANRVRETQY
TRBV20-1,SARDSGRKNTEAF
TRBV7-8,ASSLSFTAGATLNTEAF
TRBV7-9,ASGSFKEGYEQY
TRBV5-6,ASSLLLSSYEQY
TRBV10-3,AISAGQGLAKNIQY
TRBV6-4,ASSEDGSQNEQF